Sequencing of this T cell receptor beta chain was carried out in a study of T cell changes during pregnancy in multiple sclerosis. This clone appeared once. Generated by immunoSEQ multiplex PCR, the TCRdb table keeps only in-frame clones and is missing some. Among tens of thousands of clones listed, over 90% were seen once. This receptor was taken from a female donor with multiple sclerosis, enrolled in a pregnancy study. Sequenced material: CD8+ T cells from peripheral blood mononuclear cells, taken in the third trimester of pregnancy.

CDR3 DNA: TGTGCCAGCTCCTCGGGGCGGGGTCCCTACAATGAGCAGTTCTTC. It is translated as CASSSGRGPYNEQFF. V usage is TRBV6-4 and J usage is TRBJ2-1; D is perhaps TRBD2 (6 bases). The CDR3 contains 15 residues. Germline CDR1 MRHNA, CDR2 SNTAGT. V was clipped by 8 bases and J by 2 bases, with 16 bases between them.